These 18 T cell receptor beta chains share one sample of origin, sequenced in a study of T cell responses to AZD1222 COVID-19 vaccine. Sequencing used immunoSEQ multiplex PCR; TCRdb keeps in-frame clones, though not all of them. The sample holds some 110,000 clones; around nine tenths are singletons and the top ten take around 9%. This specimen was peripheral blood, taken on day 0 of AZD1222 vaccination. Receptors originate from an adult in good health.

The V call is TRBV19, the J call TRBJ1-5, with 10 positions matching TRBD1. This CDR3 spans 15 amino acids. The V gene's germline CDR1 is LNHDA and CDR2 SQIVND (reference sequence). The V gene end was trimmed by 6 bases and the J gene end by 0 bases; junction bases not matched to a gene: 2. CDR3 bases: TGTGCCAGTAGGGGGACAGGGGTTAGCAATCAGCCCCAGCATTTT. Its protein is CASRGTGVSNQPQHF. Filled out from reference TRBV19 and TRBJ1-5, the complete variable domain reads DGGITQSPKYLFRKEGQNVTLSCEQNLNHDAMYWYRQDPGQGLRLIYYSQIVNDFQKGDIAEGYSVSREKKESFPLTVTSAQKNPTAFYLCASRGTGVSNQPQHFGDGTRLSIL.

The chain is built from TRBV20-1 and TRBJ1-1; D remains unclear. CDR1 is DFQATT, CDR2 SNEGSKA, per germline (reference sequence). This CDR3 has 11 amino acids. V dropped 6 bases and J dropped 5 bases, with 10 bases sitting between them. For the CDR3, the DNA is TGCAGTGCGCTAGCGATAACTGAAGCTTTCTTT. This codes for CSALAITEAFF.

The gene calls are TRBV7-8 and TRBJ2-7; D not certain. Trimming shortened V by 2 bases and J by 0 bases, and 8 bases separated the two germline ends. The CDR3 totals 14 residues. CDR1 and CDR2 (germline): SGHVS, FQNEAQ. DNA for the CDR3: TGTGCCAGCAGCTTACAGGAAACCTCCTACGAGCAGTACTTC. Amino acids: CASSLQETSYEQYF.

V gene TRBV7-2 combines with J gene TRBJ1-3, with TRBD1 as a possible D gene (5 bases). CDR3 length equals 16 residues. Trimming cost V 2 bases and J 4 bases, with 15 bases left between them. From germline, CDR1 is SGHTA and CDR2 FQGNSA. The DNA for the CDR3 is TGTGCCAGCAGCTTATCCCTGGCAGGGCAGGGAAACACCATATATTTT. Its protein is CASSLSLAGQGNTIYF.

The chain combines TRBV19 with TRBJ2-2; 9 bases agree with TRBD1. This CDR3 comprises 15 residues. The germline gives CDR1 LNHDA, CDR2 SQIVND (reference sequence). With 3 bases clipped from V and 4 bases from J, the junction kept 3 bases outside the gene matches. CDR3 sequence (DNA): TGTGCCAGTAGTATCCGGACAGGGGCCACCGGGGAGCTGTTTTTT. Protein: CASSIRTGATGELFF.

CDR3 protein: CASSLQRGGSSSYEQYF. CDR3 sequence (DNA): TGTGCCAGCAGCCTACAGAGAGGAGGATCAAGCTCCTACGAGCAGTACTTC. V usage is TRBV7-2 and J usage is TRBJ2-7; D is possibly TRBD2 (5 bases). CDR1 and CDR2 from the germline V gene are SGHTA and FQGNSA. The CDR3 consists of 17 residues. With 5 bases removed from V and 0 bases from J, the gap between germline ends came to 20 bases.

CDR3 residues: CASSAGGTGSYEQYF. The CDR3 DNA is TGTGCCAGCAGCGCTGGGGGGACAGGGTCCTACGAGCAGTACTTC. This chain joins TRBV9 and TRBJ2-7; 9 bases are shared with TRBD1. Looked up from germline, CDR1 is SGDLS and CDR2 is YYNGEE. The CDR3 runs to 15 residues. V lost 3 bases to trimming and J lost 1 base; unmatched junction nucleotides: 5.

With regard to this clone: The junction differs from germline at one of its ends, possibly a read error. The J gene is TRBJ1-2, the V gene TRBV7-9; 7 positions agree with TRBD1. The CDR3 loop spans 13 amino acids. Germline V CDR1 and CDR2: SEHNR, FQNEAQ (reference sequence). The CDR3 here is CASSPGQWYDYTF. Written as DNA, the CDR3 is TGTGCCAGCAGCCCGGGACAGTGGTATGACTACACCTTC. Looking up the rest from reference TRBV7-9 and TRBJ1-2 gives the full variable domain: DTGVSQNPRHKITKRGQNVTFRCDPISEHNRLYWYRQTLGQGPEFLTYFQNEAQLEKSRLLSDRFSAERPKGSFSTLEIQRTEQGDSAMYLCASSPGQWYDYTFGSGTRLTVV.

The gene calls are TRBV7-9 and TRBJ2-7; D remains ambiguous. The CDR3 spans 14 residues. Germline V lookup: CDR1 SEHNR, CDR2 FQNEAQ (reference sequence). Trimming took 1 base from V and 3 from J, leaving 10 bases between them. CDR3 residues: CASSLGANRYEQYF. The CDR3 bases are TGTGCCAGCAGCTTAGGGGCAAACCGCTACGAGCAGTACTTC.

The CDR3 DNA follows: TGTGCCAGTAGCCCCGCTTTTACAGATACGCAGTATTTT. It encodes CASSPAFTDTQYF. This chain connects TRBV19 to TRBJ2-3; D is uncertain. Trimming cost V 6 bases and J 3 bases, with 10 bases left between them. Per germline, CDR1 LNHDA and CDR2 SQIVND (reference sequence). The CDR3 extends over 13 amino acids. Using reference TRBV19 and TRBJ2-3 for the parts outside the CDR3, the full variable domain is DGGITQSPKYLFRKEGQNVTLSCEQNLNHDAMYWYRQDPGQGLRLIYYSQIVNDFQKGDIAEGYSVSREKKESFPLTVTSAQKNPTAFYLCASSPAFTDTQYFGPGTRLTVL.

The chain links TRBV12-3 or TRBV12-4 to TRBJ1-2; maybe TRBD1 (6 bases). This CDR3 is built from 13 residues. V was pared by 6 bases and J by 5 bases, with 13 bases between. Here the CDR3 reads CASSPQGIYGYTF. As DNA, the CDR3 is TGTGCCAGCAGCCCGCAGGGGATATATGGCTACACCTTC.

J is TRBJ2-7 and V is TRBV5-5, with D tentatively TRBD1 (6 bases). Germline V gene lookup returns CDR1 SGHKS and CDR2 YYEKEE (reference sequence). Trimming took 1 base from V and 2 from J, leaving 7 bases between them. CDR3 length equals 13 residues. For the CDR3, the DNA is TGTGCCAGCAGCTTGCCAGGGGCCTACGAGCAGTACTTC. As protein: CASSLPGAYEQYF.

The chain is built from TRBV18 and TRBJ1-4; no clear D gene. V lost 0 bases to trimming and J lost 8 bases, with 16 bases between them. This CDR3 contains 16 residues. Germline CDR1 and CDR2: KGHSH and LQKENI. The CDR3 DNA follows: TGTGCCAGCTCACCACCAATAGCCAGTCGAAGCGAAAAACTGTTTTTT. It yields the protein CASSPPIASRSEKLFF. The variable domain in full, with the rest retrieved from reference TRBV18 and TRBJ1-4, is NAGVMQNPRHLVRRRGQEARLRCSPMKGHSHVYWYRQLPEEGLKFMVYLQKENIIDESGMPKERFSAEFPKEGPSILRIQQVVRGDSAAYFCASSPPIASRSEKLFFGSGTQLSVL.

The chain is built from TRBV6-2 or TRBV6-3 and TRBJ2-1; 9 bases are a match to TRBD1. CDR1 is MNHEY, CDR2 SVGEGT, per germline. J lost 9 bases, V lost 4 bases, and 4 bases had no gene match. This CDR3 is 13 amino acids long. The CDR3 loop reads CASSLQGAGEQFF. The CDR3 bases are TGTGCCAGCAGTTTACAGGGGGCGGGTGAGCAGTTCTTC.

The J gene is TRBJ1-2, the V gene TRBV11-2, with D possibly matching TRBD1 (6 bases). The V end lost 0 bases, the J end lost 6 bases, and 8 bases lay between the germline ends. The CDR3 has 13 residues. Germline values: CDR1 SGHAT, CDR2 FQNNGV. DNA for the CDR3: TGTGCCAGCAGCTTAGAGGCAGGGGATGGCTACACCTTC. It codes for CASSLEAGDGYTF. Together with reference TRBV11-2 and TRBJ1-2, the CDR3 gives the full variable domain: EAGVAQSPRYKIIEKRQSVAFWCNPISGHATLYWYQQILGQGPKLLIQFQNNGVVDDSQLPKDRFSAERLKGVDSTLKIQPAKLEDSAVYLCASSLEAGDGYTFGSGTRLTVV.

This clone was counted once. The chain uses TRBV6-5 and TRBJ2-4; D possibly corresponds to TRBD1 (6 bases). V lost 0 bases to trimming and J lost 8 bases, with 14 bases between them. Germline CDR1 is MNHEY and CDR2 is SVGAGI. This CDR3 is 15 amino acids long. Here the CDR3 reads CASSYSDSLTDIQYF. CDR3 DNA sequence: TGTGCCAGCAGTTACTCGGACAGTCTTACGGACATTCAGTACTTC.

This clone has just one count. This rearrangement joins TRBV27 to TRBJ1-1, with 9 bases that match TRBD1. Germline lookup yields CDR1 MNHEY and CDR2 SMNVEV (reference sequence). The CDR3 runs to 16 residues. Trimming cost V 1 base and J 7 bases; bases outside gene matches: 10. The DNA of the CDR3 is TGTGCCAGCAGTTTATTGGAGAACAGGGGGCGCGGTGAAGCTTTCTTT. Its protein is CASSLLENRGRGEAFF.

The V and J genes are TRBV7-2 and TRBJ2-7; 12 nucleotides align to TRBD1. Trimming cost V 4 bases and J 5 bases; bases outside gene matches: 9. The CDR3 runs 16 residues. Germline lookup yields CDR1 SGHTA and CDR2 FQGNSA. CDR3 amino acids: CASSSSFGTGGNEQYF. CDR3 in DNA: TGTGCCAGCAGCTCTAGTTTTGGGACAGGGGGCAACGAGCAGTACTTC. Full variable domain (missing parts from reference TRBV7-2 and TRBJ2-7): GAGVSQSPSNKVTEKGKDVELRCDPISGHTALYWYRQSLGQGLEFLIYFQGNSAPDKSGLPSDRFSAERTGGSVSTLTIQRTQQEDSAVYLCASSSSFGTGGNEQYFGPGTRLTVT.